This paragraph reports one TCR beta chain. The sample originates from a study of blood T cell repertoires in COVID-19. Data came from immunoSEQ multiplex PCR; TCRdb stores just in-frame clones and leaves some out. The sample yields about 88,000 clones, 88% seen once. The CDR3 is 16 amino acids. Germline V gene data show CDR1 as PRHDT and CDR2 as FYEKMQ (reference sequence). Between the trimmed V and J ends, which lost 5 bases and 2 bases, there was a span of 19 bases. The rearrangement uses TRBV13 and TRBJ2-7; a possible D gene is TRBD2 (5 bases). The clonotype originates from a man aged 80 or over with acute or convalescent COVID-19. The sequencing sample was made of peripheral blood. The CDR3 loop reads CASSPRPLRATYEQYF. The CDR3 DNA is TGTGCCAGCAGCCCCCGGCCGCTGCGGGCTACCTACGAGCAGTACTTC.